The 27 T cell receptor beta chains below come from one sample, sequenced in a study of T cell responses to AZD1222 COVID-19 vaccine. TCRdb's copy holds only in-frame clones and misses some; the assay was immunoSEQ multiplex PCR. The sample carries 150,000 or so clones, 80% to 95% recorded once. The sample was peripheral blood, taken 28 days after the second AZD1222 dose. Receptors were obtained from an adult who received the AZD1222 COVID-19 vaccine.

The genes are TRBV28 and TRBJ1-2; a possible D gene is TRBD1 (5 bases). CDR3 length equals 14 residues. The ends were cut back, 7 bases at V and 3 bases at J, with 15 bases in the middle. CDR1 MDHEN and CDR2 SYDVKM come from the germline V gene. The CDR3 spells CASILQGADYGYTF. CDR3 nucleotide sequence: TGTGCCAGCATCCTTCAGGGTGCTGACTATGGCTACACCTTC.

The rearrangement links TRBV6-2 or TRBV6-3 to TRBJ2-5; 13 bases map to TRBD2. The ends lost 5 bases at V and 5 bases at J; junction bases unmatched: 11. The CDR3 spans 17 residues. Germline V gene lookup returns CDR1 MNHEY and CDR2 SVGEGT. CDR3 in amino acids: CASSAAILAGGLETQYF. CDR3 coding DNA: TGTGCCAGCAGTGCGGCCATACTAGCGGGGGGGCTCGAGACCCAGTACTTC.

The CDR3 DNA reads TGTGCCAGCAGCTTTGTGCGGGACAGGGAGTCACCTGGCTATGGCTACACCTTC. Translated: CASSFVRDRESPGYGYTF. The gene calls are TRBV12-1 and TRBJ1-2; the DNA was not compared with TRBD1, the D call given in the table. TRBV12-1 is designated a pseudogene. There are 18 residues in the CDR3.

The chain joins TRBV5-8 to TRBJ1-2; no reliable D call. Germline V gene sequence: CDR1 SGHTS, CDR2 YDEGEE. The CDR3 extends over 12 amino acids. V gave up 2 bases and J gave up 2 bases, with 4 bases separating them. In DNA, the CDR3 is TGTGCCAGCAGCTTTACCAACTATGGCTACACCTTC. This translates into CASSFTNYGYTF.

V and J are TRBV27 and TRBJ2-7; 11 nucleotides align to TRBD2. With V trimmed by 5 bases and J by 7 bases, 7 bases remained unmatched. The CDR3 is 14 residues long. Germline V gene sequence: CDR1 MNHEY, CDR2 SMNVEV (reference sequence). In DNA, the CDR3 is TGTGCCAGCAGTCCGGGACTAGCGGCCTTTGAGCAGTACTTC. Protein product: CASSPGLAAFEQYF.

The V gene is TRBV3-1 (or the pseudogene TRBV3-2), the J gene TRBJ1-1, with unresolved D. Germline V gene data show CDR1 as LGHDT and CDR2 as YNNKEL (reference sequence). Trimming removed 4 bases at V and 5 bases at J, with 14 bases between. This CDR3 is 14 amino acids long. CDR3 bases: TGTGCCAGCAGCCCCGCGGGATACCAAACTGAAGCTTTCTTT. This codes for CASSPAGYQTEAFF.

V usage is TRBV9 and J usage is TRBJ1-3; a weak D match, TRBD1 (5 bases). The CDR3 has 15 residues. Deletions cut 4 bases from V and 0 bases from J, with 11 bases between. Germline V gene sequence: CDR1 SGDLS, CDR2 YYNGEE. The CDR3 DNA reads as TGTGCCAGCAGCACCGCCGGGACCTCTGGAAACACCATATATTTT. It is translated as CASSTAGTSGNTIYF.

The rearrangement uses TRBV5-6 and TRBJ1-5; TRBD1 matches at 9 bases. CDR3 size: 19 residues. CDR1 is SGHDT and CDR2 is YYEEEE in the germline V gene. Trimming took 4 bases from V and 2 from J; bases not matched to a gene: 16. The CDR3 loop is CASSRTRGQGAVRNQPQHF. As DNA, the CDR3 is TGTGCCAGCAGCAGAACGCGGGGACAGGGTGCCGTACGCAATCAGCCCCAGCATTTT.

CDR3 loop: CASSDSAGFGYTF. In nucleotides, the CDR3 is TGTGCCAGCAGTGATTCGGCAGGGTTTGGCTACACCTTC. The chain carries TRBV2 and TRBJ1-2; possible D gene TRBD1, 5 bases. The CDR3 runs to 13 residues. The germline V gene has CDR1 SNHLY and CDR2 FYNNEI. With 3 bases removed from V and 7 bases from J, the gap between germline ends came to 12 bases.

There are a few counts of this clone. The V call is TRBV29-1, the J call TRBJ2-1, with 7 bases lining up with TRBD2. Looked up from germline, CDR1 is SQVTM and CDR2 is ANQGSEA. J gave up 10 bases and V 2 bases, and 5 bases lay outside the gene matches. This CDR3 comprises 12 residues. The CDR3 loop is CSVERWEGEQFF. The DNA for the CDR3 is TGCAGCGTTGAACGGTGGGAGGGGGAGCAGTTCTTC.

The chain's CDR3 is CASSPTGTVNNSPLHF. For the CDR3, the DNA is TGTGCCAGCAGCCCTACCGGGACAGTGAATAATTCACCCCTCCACTTT. The chain carries TRBV7-3 and TRBJ1-6; 7 bases agree with TRBD1. The germline CDR1 and CDR2 sequences are SGHTA and FQGTGA. This CDR3 has 16 amino acids. V dropped 5 bases and J dropped 5; count of bases not matched to a gene: 9. Looking up the rest from reference TRBV7-3 and TRBJ1-6 gives the full variable domain: GAGVSQTPSNKVTEKGKYVELRCDPISGHTALYWYRQSLGQGPEFLIYFQGTGAADDSGLPNDRFFAVRPEGSVSTLKIQRTERGDSAVYLCASSPTGTVNNSPLHFGNGTRLTVT.

The chain carries TRBV11-3 and TRBJ1-2, with 10 bases fitting TRBD1. The CDR3 has 23 amino acids. Germline assignment: CDR1 SGHNT and CDR2 YENEEA. The ends lost 0 bases at V and 2 bases at J; junction bases unmatched: 24. Written as DNA, the CDR3 is TGTGCCAGCAGCTTAGATTTGGGTTCTCGGACCCGGGACAGGGGTCAACGAAACTATGGCTACACCTTC. Its translation is CASSLDLGSRTRDRGQRNYGYTF.

The chain carries TRBV3-1 (or the pseudogene TRBV3-2) and TRBJ2-7; no definite D call. Germline CDR1 LGHDT, CDR2 YNNKEL (reference sequence). This CDR3 spans 14 amino acids. Trimming pared 2 bases from V and 6 bases from J, leaving 14 bases between. CDR3 bases: TGTGCCAGCAGCCAAAACATGAATCGGGCCGAGCAGTACTTC. The encoded protein is CASSQNMNRAEQYF.

This chain joins TRBV5-4 and TRBJ2-3, with TRBD2 matching over 12 bases. Germline CDR1 SGHNT, CDR2 YYREEE (reference sequence). The CDR3 is made up of 16 amino acids. The V gene end was trimmed by 1 base and the J gene end by 6 bases; junction bases not matched to a gene: 6. The CDR3 DNA is TGTGCCAGCAGCTTGCGACTAGCGGGAGATCAGGATACGCAGTATTTT. Its translation: CASSLRLAGDQDTQYF.

This clone was detected only once. The rearrangement links TRBV7-2 to TRBJ1-2; 9 nucleotides match TRBD1. Germline CDR1 and CDR2: SGHTA and FQGNSA. J gave up 4 bases and V 5 bases, and 8 bases lay outside the gene matches. The CDR3 spans 15 residues. CDR3 nucleotide sequence: TGTGCCAGCAGCAGGGGACAGGGCGTCGGCTATGGCTACACCTTC. Its translation: CASSRGQGVGYGYTF.

The chain recombines TRBV5-1 with TRBJ1-3; possibly TRBD1 for D (6 bases). V was shortened by 0 bases and J by 0 bases, with 10 bases between the two germline ends. This CDR3 region has 16 residues. Germline CDR1 and CDR2: SGHRS and YFSETQ. The CDR3 DNA sequence: TGCGCCAGCAGCTTGGGACAGGTGAACTCTGGAAACACCATATATTTT. It codes for CASSLGQVNSGNTIYF.

V gene TRBV5-6 combines with J gene TRBJ2-1; no reliable D call. V dropped 2 bases and J dropped 4 bases, with 7 bases sitting between them. The germline V gene encodes CDR1 SGHDT and CDR2 YYEEEE. This CDR3 region has 13 residues. The CDR3 sequence: CASSFTAYNEQFF. The CDR3 bases are TGTGCCAGCAGCTTTACAGCTTACAATGAGCAGTTCTTC.

The chain uses TRBV13 and TRBJ1-3; TRBD1 matches 10 bases. CDR3 length equals 19 residues. V trimming: 2 bases; J trimming: 1 base; junction bases outside the gene matches: 11. CDR1 and CDR2 (germline): PRHDT, FYEKMQ (reference sequence). The CDR3 nucleotides are TGTGCCAGCAGCTTACGGCGGGGTCGACAGGGGGCTTCTGGAAACACCATATATTTT. Protein sequence: CASSLRRGRQGASGNTIYF.

The chain is built from TRBV24-1 and TRBJ2-3, with D tentatively TRBD1 or TRBD2 (5 bases each). V was shortened by 4 bases and J by 2 bases, with 15 bases between the two germline ends. The CDR3 has 16 amino acids. CDR1 is KGHDR, CDR2 SFDVKD, per germline. CDR3 in amino acids: CATSDREWDPTDTQYF. CDR3 nucleotide sequence: TGTGCCACCAGTGACCGTGAATGGGACCCCACAGATACGCAGTATTTT.

To note about this clone: The sample has other DNA sequences that encode this CDR3 too. The chain is built from TRBV27 and TRBJ1-5; unclear D gene. The CDR3 loop spans 13 amino acids. V was cut by 5 bases and J by 0 bases, with 5 bases left in between. Germline lookup yields CDR1 MNHEY and CDR2 SMNVEV (reference sequence). As DNA, the CDR3 is TGTGCCAGCAGTCCATATAGCAATCAGCCCCAGCATTTT. Amino acid sequence: CASSPYSNQPQHF.

This clone came up a few times. V gene TRBV5-1 combines with J gene TRBJ2-7; TRBD1 matches 7 bases. Trimming cost V 4 bases and J 2 bases; bases outside gene matches: 6. The CDR3 has 14 residues. Germline lookup yields CDR1 SGHRS and CDR2 YFSETQ. The CDR3 DNA reads TGCGCCAGCAGCAAGACAGGGAACCCCTACGAGCAGTACTTC. Translated, it gives CASSKTGNPYEQYF.

The CDR3 protein is CASFPGGQPSPEAFF. As DNA, the CDR3 is TGTGCCAGCTTCCCCGGCGGACAACCCTCCCCTGAAGCTTTCTTT. The rearrangement joins TRBV6-5 to TRBJ1-1; D may be TRBD1 (5 bases). V was cut by 8 bases and J by 6 bases, with 22 bases left in between. Germline lookup yields CDR1 MNHEY and CDR2 SVGAGI. The CDR3 runs to 15 residues.

The chain combines TRBV7-2 with TRBJ2-7, with D perhaps TRBD1 or TRBD2 (5 bases each). This CDR3 is 16 amino acids long. Trimming stripped 5 bases from V and 3 bases from J, with 20 bases between. In germline, CDR1 is SGHTA, CDR2 FQGNSA. CDR3 amino acids: CASSPRGSRGGYEQYF. In DNA form, the CDR3 reads TGTGCCAGCAGCCCCCGGGGATCAAGGGGCGGCTACGAGCAGTACTTC. The full variable domain, rest sourced from reference TRBV7-2 and TRBJ2-7, is GAGVSQSPSNKVTEKGKDVELRCDPISGHTALYWYRQSLGQGLEFLIYFQGNSAPDKSGLPSDRFSAERTGGSVSTLTIQRTQQEDSAVYLCASSPRGSRGGYEQYFGPGTRLTVT.

The V call is TRBV6-5, the J call TRBJ2-7, with D maybe TRBD1 (6 bases). CDR3 length: 13 residues. With 6 bases removed from V and 12 bases from J, the gap between germline ends came to 21 bases. Germline V gene lookup returns CDR1 MNHEY and CDR2 SVGAGI. This chain's CDR3 is CASSGRDTPVGYF. DNA of the CDR3: TGTGCCAGCAGCGGCCGGGACACCCCCGTCGGGTACTTC.

This chain connects TRBV5-1 to TRBJ2-2; 7 nucleotides match TRBD1. The length of the CDR3 is 14 residues. V lost 7 bases to trimming and J lost 2 bases; unmatched junction nucleotides: 5. Germline lookup yields CDR1 SGHRS and CDR2 YFSETQ. CDR3 amino acids: CASRQGSNTGELFF. The CDR3, as DNA: TGCGCCAGCCGACAGGGAAGTAACACCGGGGAGCTGTTTTTT.

This clone was observed once. The chain has TRBV7-9 and TRBJ2-5; 9 bases align to TRBD1. Germline-derived CDR1 and CDR2 are SEHNR and FQNEAQ (reference sequence). The CDR3 contains 16 residues. Trimming removed 6 bases from V and 2 bases from J; junction bases left unmatched: 10. This CDR3 reads CASRHPGTGTQETQYF. The CDR3 DNA is TGTGCCAGCAGACACCCCGGGACAGGGACTCAAGAGACCCAGTACTTC.

The chain is built from TRBV7-9 and TRBJ1-1, with a tentative D call TRBD1 (5 bases). Germline values: CDR1 SEHNR, CDR2 FQNEAQ (reference sequence). The CDR3 has 15 residues. V dropped 8 bases and J dropped 3 bases, with 19 bases sitting between them. The CDR3: CASGSLGAEDTEAFF. The CDR3 DNA follows: TGTGCCAGCGGTTCCCTAGGGGCGGAGGACACTGAAGCTTTCTTT.